This TCR beta chain was recovered during a study of T cells after posttransplantation cyclophosphamide. The naive gate required viable CD3+CD4+ or CD3+CD8+ cells with CCR7+CD45RA+CD45RO-CD95-CD27+CD28+ phenotype. The related graft donor's blood sample was taken on the day of bone marrow donation. Trimming shortened V by 1 base and J by 3 bases, and 13 bases separated the two germline ends. The CDR3 loop spans 16 amino acids. CDR1 and CDR2 (germline): SEHNR, FQNEAQ (reference sequence). Clones were sequenced by immunoSEQ multiplex PCR, and TCRdb holds only the in-frame ones, with some missing. The table shows about 30,000 clones, with over 75% occurring only once.

Sequenced input: naive CD4+ T cells sorted from blood. The TCR originated in a man in his thirties or forties in good health and a related stem cell transplant donor. This sequence joins TRBV7-9 and TRBJ2-1; tentatively, D is TRBD2 (6 bases). CDR3 region: CASSLGGGTGYNEQFF. The CDR3 coding sequence is TGTGCCAGCAGCTTAGGGGGCGGGACGGGCTACAATGAGCAGTTCTTC.